This T cell receptor beta chain was retrieved from a study of OX40 agonist ivuxolimab in advanced cancers. About the study: Three patients got partial responses; one had hepatocellular carcinoma and two had cutaneous melanoma. Overall study findings and caveats: In the 0.1 to 3.0 mg/kg range, CD4+ and CD8+ blood T cells had expanded clonally by week 6. Antigen targets of the expanded peripheral T cells went undetermined.

For this clone: Its specificity is not known.

Patients with a history of autoimmune disease or on systemic immunosuppression were excluded. This table comes from immunoSEQ multiplex PCR, and its TCRdb copy is limited to in-frame clones, with some not included. The sample lists 40,000 to 50,000 clones, 70% to 90% occurring once. Material: CD4+ or CD8+ T cells sorted from blood, obtained in a trial of the OX40 agonist ivuxolimab. This TCR came from an adult with an advanced solid tumor such as melanoma, head and neck, liver or kidney cancer.

The CDR3 spells CASSILGGGPYNEQFF. DNA of the CDR3: TGTGCCAGTAGTATACTGGGCGGGGGGCCATACAATGAGCAGTTCTTC. The V gene is TRBV19, the J gene TRBJ2-1, with 8 bases that match TRBD2. CDR3 length equals 16 residues. J was trimmed by 4 bases and V by 2 bases; bases with no gene match: 7. Germline lookup yields CDR1 LNHDA and CDR2 SQIVND (reference sequence).